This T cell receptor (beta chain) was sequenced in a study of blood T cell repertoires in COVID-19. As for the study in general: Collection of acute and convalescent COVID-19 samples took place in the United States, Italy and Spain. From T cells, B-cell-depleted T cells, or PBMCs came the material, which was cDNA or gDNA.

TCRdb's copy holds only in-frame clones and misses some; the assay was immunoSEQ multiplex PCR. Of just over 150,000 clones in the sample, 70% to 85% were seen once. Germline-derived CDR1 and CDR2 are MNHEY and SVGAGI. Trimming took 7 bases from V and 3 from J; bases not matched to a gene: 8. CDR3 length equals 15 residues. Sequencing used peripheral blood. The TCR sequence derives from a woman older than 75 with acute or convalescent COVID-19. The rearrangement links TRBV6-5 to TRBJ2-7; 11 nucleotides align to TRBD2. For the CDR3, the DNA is TGTGCCAGCAAGCCGGGACTAGCGGAATACTACGAGCAGTACTTC. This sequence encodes CASKPGLAEYYEQYF.